What follows are 27 T cell receptor beta chains derived from one specimen sequenced in a study of human T cells and chemical hapten exposure. The time point is: patch test 3, about 24 weeks after DPC sensitization. Treatment in this sample: therapeutic diphenylcyclopropenone sensitization with weekly scalp DPC. TCRdb re-derived calls from the RACE reads in MiXCR, one entry per CDR3 protein. The sample contains some 71,000 distinct CDR3 sequences, more than 9.5% of which appear only once. Sequencing was performed on whole blood, taken in connection with sensitization to the hapten diphenylcyclopropenone (DPC). Receptor source: a woman aged 45 to 65 with alopecia areata. Some clones in this sample may be carry-over from other donors' samples.

The chain recombines TRBV21-1 with TRBJ2-5; the DNA was not compared with TRBD2, the D call given in the table. TRBV21-1 is flagged as a pseudogene. This CDR3 has 16 amino acids. This CDR3 is CASSPAEKPFQETQYF. Here the CDR3 DNA reads TGTGCCAGCAGCCCTGCGGAAAAGCCCTTCCAAGAGACCCAGTACTTC.

This clonotype was recorded at least ten times. The V call is TRBV20-1, the J call TRBJ2-3; 10 bases align to TRBD2. The trim removed 5 bases at V and 2 bases at J, leaving 10 bases unmatched. The CDR3 consists of 16 residues. Per the germline V gene, CDR1 is DFQATT and CDR2 is SNEGSKA (reference sequence). The CDR3 loop reads CSAAPLLAGHTDTQYF. The CDR3, as DNA: TGCAGTGCTGCACCTTTACTAGCGGGACACACAGATACGCAGTATTTT.

The chain recombines TRBV6-2 or TRBV6-3 with TRBJ2-4; no clear D. The V end was cut by 2 bases, the J end by 0 bases, with 17 bases between. This CDR3 comprises 18 residues. Germline CDR1 MNHEY, CDR2 SVGEGT. CDR3 sequence reads: CASSYRINSPGAKNIQYF. CDR3 in DNA: TGTGCCAGCAGTTACCGAATCAACAGCCCGGGAGCCAAAAACATTCAGTACTTC.

This clonotype has just a few counts. This chain uses TRBV6-6 with TRBJ2-1, with 15 bases lining up with TRBD2. V lost 6 bases and J lost 0; bases outside the gene matches: 12. The CDR3 runs 20 residues. The germline V gene encodes CDR1 MNHNY and CDR2 SVGAGI (reference sequence). The CDR3 nucleotides read TGTGCCAGCAGATTTACCGGGACTAGCGGGAGGATTAACTCCTACAATGAGCAGTTCTTC. This gives the protein CASRFTGTSGRINSYNEQFF.

This clonotype was detected a few times. The genes are TRBV4-2 and TRBJ1-4; possible D gene TRBD1, 5 bases. V lost 2 bases to trimming and J lost 5 bases, with 12 bases between them. This CDR3 spans 15 amino acids. The germline V gene has CDR1 LGHNA and CDR2 YNFKEQ. CDR3 sequence (DNA): TGTGCCAGCAGCCAATTAGACAGACGAAATGAAAAACTGTTTTTT. Translation: CASSQLDRRNEKLFF.

This clonotype was observed once. Given the absence of the conserved phenylalanine or tryptophan at the CDR3 end, a read error is likely. The chain has TRBV7-2 and TRBJ2-3; D may be TRBD2 (6 bases). CDR3 length: 14 amino acids. The V gene lost 3 bases and the J gene lost 3 bases, with 10 bases spanning the gap. Germline assignment: CDR1 SGHTA and CDR2 FQGNSA. The CDR3 sequence: CASSFEGLTDTQYL. The DNA for the CDR3 is TGTGCCAGCAGCTTCGAGGGACTGACAGATACGCAGTATCTT.

The CDR3 is CSVEGQGWDTEAFF. DNA for the CDR3: TGCAGCGTTGAAGGACAGGGATGGGACACTGAAGCTTTCTTT. This sequence joins TRBV29-1 and TRBJ1-1; 7 bases align to TRBD1. Germline CDR1 reads SQVTM; CDR2 reads ANQGSEA. The CDR3 runs to 14 residues. The J segment lost 3 bases and the V segment lost 1 base, leaving 5 bases of the junction unmatched.

This clonotype was detected ten times or more. The chain has TRBV18 and TRBJ2-3; 14 nucleotides agree with TRBD2. CDR1 KGHSH and CDR2 LQKENI come from the germline V gene. The CDR3 consists of 18 residues. Trimming at V came to 3 bases and at J to 1 base, leaving 6 bases not matched to a gene. CDR3 DNA: TGTGCCAGCTCACCCCAGCCGGGACTAGCGGGGGGCACAGATACGCAGTATTTT. It encodes CASSPQPGLAGGTDTQYF.

This clonotype was counted between two and nine times. The DNA for the CDR3 is TGTGCCAGCAGCCAAGATCTCACCGTGAACACTGAAGCTTTCTTT. Translating it yields CASSQDLTVNTEAFF. The V and J genes are TRBV4-2 and TRBJ1-1; the D is unclear. V was cut by 0 bases and J by 0 bases, with 8 bases left in between. Per the germline V gene, CDR1 is LGHNA and CDR2 is YNFKEQ. The CDR3 contains 15 residues.

This chain joins TRBV3-1 and TRBJ2-3, with 11 bases matching TRBD2. CDR1 and CDR2 (germline): LGHDT, YNNKEL (reference sequence). The CDR3 length is 15 residues. V shed 6 bases, J shed 1 base, and the junction held 3 bases outside the gene matches. The chain's CDR3 is CASSRTSGRTDTQYF. DNA for the CDR3: TGTGCCAGCAGTCGGACTAGCGGGCGCACAGATACGCAGTATTTT.

This clonotype was found a few times. This chain uses TRBV20-1 with TRBJ1-2, with D possibly matching TRBD1 (5 bases). V was pared by 0 bases and J by 1 base, with 15 bases between. Germline CDR1 DFQATT, CDR2 SNEGSKA (reference sequence). CDR3 length: 16 residues. CDR3 bases: TGCAGTGCTAGAGACTCGACAGCCGGACTTAACTATGGCTACACCTTC. Translating it yields CSARDSTAGLNYGYTF.

At least ten counts were recorded for this clonotype. V gene TRBV6-5 combines with J gene TRBJ2-3, with D uncertain. This CDR3 region has 14 residues. Germline CDR1 and CDR2: MNHEY and SVGAGI. Between the trimmed V and J ends, which lost 4 bases and 4 bases, there was a span of 12 bases. CDR3 nucleotides: TGTGCCAGCAGTTTCTTTTCTCGGGCAGATACGCAGTATTTT. Translation gives CASSFFSRADTQYF.

This clonotype has a handful of counts. The CDR3 loop is CATSRATGVNQPQHF. The CDR3 nucleotides read TGTGCCACCAGCAGAGCCACAGGGGTGAATCAGCCCCAGCATTTT. The genes are TRBV15 and TRBJ1-5; the match to TRBD1 covers 7 bases. The CDR3 covers 15 residues. With V trimmed by 1 base and J by 4 bases, 4 bases remained unmatched. Germline V gene data show CDR1 as LNHNV and CDR2 as YYDKDF (reference sequence).

This sequence joins TRBV29-1 and TRBJ2-2; TRBD1 might be the D (6 bases). This CDR3 is 15 amino acids long. Germline V gene sequence: CDR1 SQVTM, CDR2 ANQGSEA. V lost 6 bases, J lost 0 bases, and 14 bases lay in between. The CDR3 DNA follows: TGCAGCGTGGAAAACAGGGACGCGAACACCGGGGAGCTGTTTTTT. As protein: CSVENRDANTGELFF.

The chain recombines TRBV29-1 with TRBJ2-3; 7 bases fit TRBD1. In germline, CDR1 is SQVTM, CDR2 ANQGSEA. Trimming at V came to 5 bases and at J to 3 bases, leaving 5 bases not matched to a gene. The CDR3 is made up of 13 amino acids. The CDR3 loop is CSVRQGGTDTQYF. The DNA of the CDR3 is TGCAGCGTTCGACAGGGCGGAACAGATACGCAGTATTTT.

J is TRBJ1-1 and V is TRBV6-2 or TRBV6-3; D uncertain. The CDR3 loop spans 12 amino acids. Germline V gene data show CDR1 as MNHEY and CDR2 as SVGEGT. V dropped 5 bases and J dropped 8 bases, with 12 bases sitting between them. CDR3 region: CASSITTDEAFF. The CDR3 nucleotides read TGTGCCAGCAGTATCACGACGGACGAAGCTTTCTTT.

The chain joins TRBV7-8 to TRBJ2-1, with D hard to call. The V end was cut by 5 bases, the J end by 0 bases, with 11 bases between. The CDR3 sequence is 15 residues long. CDR1 and CDR2 from the germline V gene are SGHVS and FQNEAQ. The CDR3 DNA reads as TGTGCCAGCAGCCCCGGTCCGAGCTCCTACAATGAGCAGTTCTTC. Translation: CASSPGPSSYNEQFF.

This clonotype showed up many times. This rearrangement joins TRBV7-7 to TRBJ2-2; tentatively, D is TRBD1 or TRBD2 (5 bases each). With 8 bases removed from V and 0 bases from J, the gap between germline ends came to 10 bases. Germline V CDR1 and CDR2: SSHAT, FNYEAQ (reference sequence). The CDR3 is 14 residues long. The DNA for the CDR3 is TGTGCCAGCGGGGGTCCGACGAACACCGGGGAGCTGTTTTTT. Its translation is CASGGPTNTGELFF.

This clonotype has at least ten counts. The chain combines TRBV18 with TRBJ1-1; D unresolved. Deletions cut 5 bases from V and 1 base from J, with 8 bases between. The CDR3 consists of 13 residues. CDR1 and CDR2 (germline): KGHSH, LQKENI. The CDR3 sequence is CASSTDTNTEAFF. CDR3 nucleotide sequence: TGTGCCAGCTCAACAGACACGAACACTGAAGCTTTCTTT.

This clonotype came up once. A read error may account for a junction end that differs from germline. The chain has TRBV7-2 and TRBJ1-5; the D gene is possibly TRBD1 (6 bases). CDR3 length: 15 amino acids. CDR1 SGHTA and CDR2 FQGNSA come from the germline V gene. The CDR3 sequence: CANSLVRGGNQPQHF. CDR3 in DNA: TGTGCCAACAGCTTAGTGAGGGGGGGAAATCAGCCCCAGCATTTT.

The chain combines TRBV6-1 with TRBJ1-6, with D tentatively TRBD1 (5 bases). V shed 2 bases and J shed 8 bases, with 10 bases lying between them. This CDR3 has 14 amino acids. CDR1 and CDR2 from the germline V gene are MNHNS and SASEGT. The DNA for the CDR3 is TGTGCCAGCAGTGAACGGGACGGATATTCACCCCTCCACTTT. This codes for CASSERDGYSPLHF.

Ten or more counts support this clonotype. The chain has TRBV27 and TRBJ2-6, with 7 nucleotides matching TRBD2. Germline V gives CDR1 MNHEY, CDR2 SMNVEV (reference sequence). V was pared by 4 bases and J by 0 bases, with 0 bases of the junction left unmatched. The length of the CDR3 is 15 residues. CDR3 nucleotides: TGTGCCAGCAGTTGGGGGGGCTCTGGGGCCAACGTCCTGACTTTC. Protein: CASSWGGSGANVLTF.

This clonotype was counted many times. The chain carries TRBV5-1 and TRBJ1-1; no clear D gene. V shed 4 bases and J shed 0 bases, with 13 bases lying between them. The CDR3 extends over 15 amino acids. Germline CDR1 and CDR2: SGHRS and YFSETQ. The CDR3 sequence is CASSILSSLNTEAFF. DNA of the CDR3: TGCGCCAGCAGCATTCTTTCCAGTTTGAACACTGAAGCTTTCTTT.

This clonotype was counted many times. The genes are TRBV18 and TRBJ2-7, with 10 bases that match TRBD2. CDR1 is KGHSH, CDR2 LQKENI, per germline. The junction had 4 bases not matched to a gene; V was cut back by 3 bases and J by 5 bases. There are 14 residues in the CDR3. The CDR3 DNA reads TGTGCCAGCTCACCCCTAGCGGGAGAGGACGAGCAGTACTTC. The encoded protein is CASSPLAGEDEQYF.

This chain joins TRBV5-1 and TRBJ1-4; possible D gene TRBD1, 5 bases. Germline CDR1 and CDR2: SGHRS and YFSETQ. V shed 5 bases and J shed 5 bases, with 13 bases lying between them. This CDR3 is 14 amino acids long. CDR3 region: CASRYDSTNEKLFF. CDR3 sequence (DNA): TGCGCCAGCAGATACGACAGTACCAATGAAAAACTGTTTTTT.

This clonotype was recorded at least ten times. The junction and the germline gene differ at one end; a read error may be behind it. The chain carries TRBV18 and TRBJ1-1, with D possibly matching TRBD1 (6 bases). The CDR3 length is 13 residues. In germline, CDR1 is KGHSH, CDR2 LQKENI. CDR3 DNA sequence: TGCGCCAGTTCCCCGGGACAGAACACTGAAGCTTTCTTT. Protein product: CASSPGQNTEAFF.

The CDR3 region has the DNA TGTGCCAGCAGTGAGGAGGGGTCTGCGAACACTGAAGCTTTCTTT. Translated: CASSEEGSANTEAFF. The gene calls are TRBV6-2 or TRBV6-3 and TRBJ1-1; weak D call: TRBD1 (5 bases). V dropped 5 bases and J dropped 1 base, with 14 bases sitting between them. The CDR3 is 15 amino acids. CDR1 and CDR2 (germline): MNHEY, SVGEGT.